Here is one T cell receptor beta chain with its context. The specificity of this receptor is unknown. The junction and the germline gene differ at one end; a read error may be behind it. The data are from a study of T cell changes during pregnancy in multiple sclerosis (dated by TCRdb to the late 2010s). Study-level background: The study examined how the T cell repertoire changed over the course of pregnancy in women with multiple sclerosis.

The library relied on the immunoSEQ multiplex PCR assay. TCRdb provides this immuneACCESS table in a form limited to in-frame rearrangements. Some clones are lacking; in checked studies, under half of them reflect an unresolved V gene, and why the rest are absent is not known. A total of 40,000 to 55,000 clones appear in this sample, approximately 94% of them only once. The top ten constitute about 4.5% of the sample. For CDR1 and CDR2, the germline V gene lists MNHNS and SASEGT. From the cysteine up to the phenylalanine, the CDR3 has a length of 12 residues. Only the CDR3 part of the read is kept: 36 bases, read in frame from the first base.

Here the chain combines TRBV6-1 and TRBJ1-1; there is no confident call for the D gene. The material was CD8+ T cells from peripheral blood mononuclear cells, obtained in the first trimester of pregnancy. This receptor was obtained from a female donor with multiple sclerosis, enrolled in a pregnancy study. In nucleotide form, the sequence is TGTGCCAGCGGTGAGACTAACACTGAAGCTTTCTTT. This is translated as CASGETNTEAFF.